The present T cell receptor (beta chain) was sequenced within a study of T cell repertoires and HLA-DP antigens. About the research overall: In vitro CD4+ alloreactivity was against HeLa-presented HLA-DP. The donors, ranging 18-to-29 to 60-to-69 years, included two males and one female. General study points: Naive and memory CD4+ repertoires were not analysed separately. Previously undetected clones averaged approximately 38% and 46% against the two alleles respectively.

Using immunoSEQ multiplex PCR, the repertoire was profiled, and TCRdb retains in-frame clones only, with some absent. The data contain just over 2,000 clones, around 70% of them singletons. After more than twelve days' expansion, CD4+ cells were restimulated about 23 h with HeLa expressing allogeneic DPB1. Retrovirally transduced HeLa cells with HLA-DPA1/DPB1, HLA-DM, invariant chain and CD80 served as stimulators. CDR1 and CDR2 from the germline V gene are SGHTA and FQGTGA. V was pared by 4 bases and J by 2 bases, with 5 bases between. The CDR3 is made up of 13 amino acids. This clonotype was sampled from a man in his forties or fifties in good health and CMV-seronegative. The chain employs TRBV7-3 and TRBJ2-2, with no clear D. The specimen was CD137- CD4+ T cells from cultured PBMCs. CDR3 in DNA: TGTGCCAGCAGCTCCGCCAACACCGGGGAGCTGTTTTTT. This encodes CASSSANTGELFF.